Listed here are 23 T cell receptor beta chains from one sample, sequenced in a study of shared clonotypes between healthy human individuals. Assay: immunoSEQ multiplex PCR; the TCRdb copy retains only in-frame clones and omits some. The repertoire holds about 2 million clones, 85% to 95% seen once, with 0.13% in the top ten. The specimen was naive CD4+ T cells sorted from blood. Subset of the sample: CD45RA+ positively selected. These receptors all stem from a man in his late teens or twenties in good health.

The chain joins TRBV6-5 to TRBJ2-7; D unclear. Trimming cost V 2 bases and J 1 base, with 15 bases left between them. CDR1 is MNHEY, CDR2 SVGAGI, per germline. This CDR3 has 16 residues. The CDR3 sequence is CASSYGVKARSYEQYF. In DNA, the CDR3 is TGTGCCAGCAGTTACGGGGTCAAGGCGAGATCCTACGAGCAGTACTTC.

The chain recombines TRBV7-3 with TRBJ2-2, with 7 bases aligning to TRBD1. After removal of 5 bases from V and 0 bases from J, the junction contained 3 bases not matched to a gene. This CDR3 contains 15 residues. Germline lookup yields CDR1 SGHTA and CDR2 FQGTGA. The CDR3: CASSMGQSNTGELFF. The CDR3 nucleotides are TGTGCCAGCAGCATGGGACAGTCGAACACCGGGGAGCTGTTTTTT.

V and J are TRBV9 and TRBJ1-1, with D maybe TRBD1 (5 bases). V was cut by 4 bases and J by 8 bases, with 21 bases left in between. In germline, CDR1 is SGDLS, CDR2 YYNGEE. The length of the CDR3 is 15 residues. Here the CDR3 reads CASSYGHVGTSEAFF. In DNA, the CDR3 is TGTGCCAGCAGCTACGGACATGTTGGGACCTCCGAAGCTTTCTTT.

This clone was seen just once. The V gene is TRBV1, the J gene TRBJ2-2. TRBV1 is tagged as a pseudogene. This CDR3 spans 17 amino acids. Here the CDR3 reads CTSSHRTTQRNTGELFF. CDR3 in DNA: TGCACCAGCAGCCATCGGACGACACAACGGAACACCGGGGAGCTGTTTTTT.

This chain joins TRBV4-1 and TRBJ2-3, with D hard to call. From germline, CDR1 is MGHRA and CDR2 YSYEKL. V was shortened by 5 bases and J by 6 bases, with 15 bases between the two germline ends. The CDR3 totals 14 residues. In nucleotides, the CDR3 is TGCGCCAGCAGCTCCCAGCCCTGGGCGGATACGCAGTATTTT. This encodes CASSSQPWADTQYF.

This chain uses TRBV18 with TRBJ2-7; weak D call: TRBD2 (6 bases). The CDR3 is made up of 13 amino acids. The V gene lost 6 bases and the J gene lost 6 bases, with 15 bases spanning the gap. CDR1 is KGHSH, CDR2 LQKENI, per germline. CDR3 sequence reads: CASSPAGWGEQYF. In DNA, the CDR3 is TGTGCCAGCTCCCCGGCGGGGTGGGGCGAGCAGTACTTC.

Only one count was recorded for this clone. The germline gene is not matched at one end of the junction; a read error may be the cause. The chain is built from TRBV6-1 and TRBJ2-3; 11 bases line up with TRBD2. CDR1 is MNHNS, CDR2 SASEGT, per germline. The CDR3 is 15 amino acids. As DNA, the CDR3 is TGTGCCATCAGTGAACCGACTAGCGGGGTGGATACGCAGTATTTT. This codes for CAISEPTSGVDTQYF.

The chain recombines TRBV27 with TRBJ1-1, with 8 bases that match TRBD1. Germline V gene data show CDR1 as MNHEY and CDR2 as SMNVEV (reference sequence). This CDR3 comprises 13 residues. V dropped 7 bases and J dropped 1; count of bases not matched to a gene: 2. The CDR3, as DNA: TGTGCCAGCACCGGACAGGGGAACACTGAAGCTTTCTTT. Residues: CASTGQGNTEAFF.

The chain carries TRBV6-1 and TRBJ2-4, with D possibly being TRBD1 (6 bases). Trimming pared 0 bases from V and 10 bases from J, leaving 16 bases between. The V gene's germline CDR1 is MNHNS and CDR2 SASEGT. The CDR3 runs 15 residues. CDR3 DNA sequence: TGTGCCAGCAGTGAAGCCCCGGACAGCAGTCGGATTCAGTACTTC. Translated, it gives CASSEAPDSSRIQYF.

The rearrangement uses TRBV11-2 and TRBJ2-3; TRBD2 agrees at 8 bases. CDR1 is SGHAT and CDR2 is FQNNGV in the germline V gene. This CDR3 has 16 amino acids. V shed 4 bases and J 2 bases; nucleotides not matched to a gene: 8. CDR3 bases: TGTGCCAGCAGCTCGTTAGCGGGGCGGACCACAGATACGCAGTATTTT. It is translated as CASSSLAGRTTDTQYF.

The CDR3 nucleotides are TGTGCCAGCAGTTTTTTTGGGGGCTCCTACGAGCAGTACTTC. Protein sequence: CASSFFGGSYEQYF. The chain uses TRBV5-6 and TRBJ2-7; the D gene could be TRBD1 or TRBD2 (5 bases each). CDR1 and CDR2 (germline): SGHDT, YYEEEE. Between the trimmed V and J ends, which lost 5 bases and 0 bases, there was a span of 12 bases. There are 14 residues in the CDR3. Filled out from reference TRBV5-6 and TRBJ2-7, the complete variable domain reads DAGVTQSPTHLIKTRGQQVTLRCSPKSGHDTVSWYQQALGQGPQFIFQYYEEEERQRGNFPDRFSGHQFPNYSSELNVNALLLGDSALYLCASSFFGGSYEQYFGPGTRLTVT.

About this clone: At one boundary the junction diverges from the germline segment, which might be a read error. The CDR3 nucleotides read TGTGCCAGCAGAGAAGGGACATTAAGCAATCAGCCCCAGCATTTT. This sequence encodes CASREGTLSNQPQHF. The chain joins TRBV2 to TRBJ1-5, with D possibly being TRBD1 (6 bases). The CDR3 length is 15 residues. Germline-derived CDR1 and CDR2 are SNHLY and FYNNEI. Variable domain in full (rest from reference TRBV2 and TRBJ1-5): EPEVTQTPSHQVTQMGQEVILRCVPISNHLYFYWYRQILGQKVEFLVSFYNNEISEKSEIFDDQFSVERPDGSNFTLKIRSTKLEDSAMYFCASREGTLSNQPQHFGDGTRLSIL.

The chain uses TRBV5-6 and TRBJ1-2; 7 bases are shared with TRBD1. V dropped 3 bases and J dropped 3; count of bases not matched to a gene: 2. This CDR3 is built from 13 residues. CDR1 is SGHDT, CDR2 YYEEEE, per germline. CDR3 residues: CASSWQGDYGYTF. The CDR3 coding sequence is TGTGCCAGCAGCTGGCAGGGGGACTATGGCTACACCTTC.

The chain couples TRBV27 to TRBJ2-3, with D perhaps TRBD2 (6 bases). CDR3 length: 14 residues. V lost 3 bases and J 7 bases, leaving 14 bases between the germline ends. Germline lookup yields CDR1 MNHEY and CDR2 SMNVEV (reference sequence). The CDR3 loop is CASSFSGGGNTQYF. The DNA for the CDR3 is TGTGCCAGCAGTTTCAGCGGAGGCGGGAATACGCAGTATTTT.

V gene TRBV30 combines with J gene TRBJ1-5; maybe TRBD1 (5 bases). Trimming cost V 1 base and J 3 bases, with 10 bases left between them. Per the germline V gene, CDR1 is GTSNPN and CDR2 is SVGIG (reference sequence). The CDR3 covers 14 residues. CDR3 sequence (DNA): TGTGCCTGGAGTGGACAAGGGGACAATCAGCCCCAGCATTTT. Its protein product is CAWSGQGDNQPQHF.

The rearrangement joins TRBV7-6 to TRBJ1-6; maybe TRBD1 (5 bases). Trimming cost V 1 base and J 7 bases, with 11 bases left between them. From germline, CDR1 is SGHVS and CDR2 FNYEAQ. The CDR3 contains 15 residues. The CDR3 region is CASSLERAGNSPLHF. Here the CDR3 DNA reads TGTGCCAGCAGCTTAGAGAGGGCAGGGAATTCACCCCTCCACTTT.

This chain joins TRBV2 and TRBJ1-5; D ambiguous. V was clipped by 6 bases and J by 4 bases, with 7 bases between them. The CDR3 runs 12 residues. The V gene's germline CDR1 is SNHLY and CDR2 FYNNEI. CDR3 coding DNA: TGTGCCAGCAGGGACCGAAATCAGCCCCAGCATTTT. Protein: CASRDRNQPQHF.

The rearrangement joins TRBV10-3 to TRBJ2-7; unclear D gene. The germline V gene has CDR1 ENHRY and CDR2 SYGVKD. This CDR3 comprises 13 residues. Trimming removed 0 bases from V and 3 bases from J, with 6 bases in between. CDR3 in amino acids: CAISESQVYEQYF. As DNA, the CDR3 is TGTGCCATCAGTGAGTCGCAGGTCTACGAGCAGTACTTC.

The chain has TRBV5-1 and TRBJ1-4; D remains ambiguous. CDR1 is SGHRS and CDR2 is YFSETQ in the germline V gene. There are 13 residues in the CDR3. V lost 4 bases and J lost 4, with 8 bases in between. CDR3 DNA: TGCGCCAGCAGCCCCCTGGGTAATGAAAAACTGTTTTTT. The encoded protein is CASSPLGNEKLFF.

V usage is TRBV30 and J usage is TRBJ2-2; a weak D match, TRBD1 (6 bases). This CDR3 contains 15 residues. Trimming shortened V by 0 bases and J by 4 bases, and 12 bases separated the two germline ends. The germline CDR1 and CDR2 sequences are GTSNPN and SVGIG (reference sequence). In DNA form, the CDR3 reads TGTGCCTGGAGTGTATTCAGCAGGGGCACCGGGGAGCTGTTTTTT. This gives the protein CAWSVFSRGTGELFF. Drawing the rest from reference TRBV30 and TRBJ2-2, the complete variable domain is SQTIHQWPATLVQPVGSPLSLECTVEGTSNPNLYWYRQAAGRGLQLLFYSVGIGQISSEVPQNLSASRPQDRQFILSSKKLLLSDSGFYLCAWSVFSRGTGELFFGEGSRLTVL.

The gene calls are TRBV5-4 and TRBJ1-6; the D gene is possibly TRBD1 (6 bases). V dropped 4 bases and J dropped 0 bases, with 14 bases sitting between them. CDR1 is SGHNT and CDR2 is YYREEE in the germline V gene (reference sequence). The CDR3 has 17 amino acids. CDR3: CASSEPQGSSYNSPLHF. The CDR3 DNA is TGTGCCAGCAGCGAACCCCAGGGGAGCTCCTATAATTCACCCCTCCACTTT.

V usage is TRBV5-4 and J usage is TRBJ2-5; D is possibly TRBD2 (5 bases). The CDR3 is 16 residues long. Germline V gives CDR1 SGHNT, CDR2 YYREEE (reference sequence). Trimming cost V 0 bases and J 2 bases, with 14 bases left between them. CDR3: CASSLGLSSSQETQYF. Here the CDR3 DNA reads TGTGCCAGCAGCTTGGGTCTATCTAGCTCTCAAGAGACCCAGTACTTC.

This clone was counted once. The chain uses TRBV15 and TRBJ2-2, with TRBD2 identical over 7 bases. The CDR3 extends over 17 amino acids. V shed 1 base and J 3 bases; nucleotides not matched to a gene: 8. Germline loops: CDR1 LNHNV, CDR2 YYDKDF (reference sequence). In DNA, the CDR3 is TGTGCCACCAGCAGAGGGCGGGGGAGCTGGGACACCGGGGAGCTGTTTTTT. This codes for CATSRGRGSWDTGELFF.